The 21 T cell receptor beta chains below come from one sample, sequenced in a study of PD-1 blockade in classical Hodgkin lymphoma (dated by TCRdb to 2018 to 2021). Per the publication, the time point label means: newly diagnosed, previously untreated cHL patient sample. Libraries were constructed by the immunoSEQ multiplex PCR assay. TCRdb limited this immuneACCESS table to in-frame rearrangements with V and J called. A share of clones is missing; checked studies link under half to unresolved V genes, and the rest is unexplained. In all, the sample holds 25,000 to 35,000 clones, and approximately 94% of those were seen once. The top ten clones comprise 2% to 2.5% of the sample. The sequenced sample consisted of peripheral blood mononuclear cells (PBMCs). These receptors were obtained from a human donor with classical Hodgkin lymphoma.

The V call is TRBV5-1, the J call TRBJ2-3; TRBD2 is a possible D gene (5 bases). The V and J ends lost 3 bases and 2 bases respectively, with 19 bases between them. The CDR3 loop spans 17 amino acids. CDR1 is SGHRS and CDR2 is YFSETQ in the germline V gene. The CDR3 sequence is CASSYPASLADTDTQYF. The CDR3 nucleotides are TGCGCCAGCAGCTATCCCGCGTCTCTAGCAGACACAGATACGCAGTATTTT.

The rearrangement uses TRBV28 and TRBJ1-4; D remains ambiguous. Germline CDR1 MDHEN, CDR2 SYDVKM. This CDR3 has 13 residues. V lost 3 bases to trimming and J lost 7 bases, with 9 bases between them. The CDR3 region is CASSLASGEKLFF. The CDR3 nucleotides are TGTGCCAGCAGTTTGGCCAGCGGTGAAAAACTGTTTTTT.

V gene TRBV6-5 combines with J gene TRBJ2-7; 7 nucleotides line up with TRBD2. J lost 0 bases, V lost 5 bases, and 1 base had no gene match. The CDR3 sequence is 13 residues long. CDR1 and CDR2 (germline): MNHEY, SVGAGI. The CDR3 is CASSSGNSYEQYF. The CDR3 DNA is TGTGCCAGCAGTAGCGGGAACTCCTACGAGCAGTACTTC.

The chain joins TRBV11-3 to TRBJ2-5; D is uncertain. The CDR3 consists of 16 residues. V shed 5 bases and J shed 4 bases, with 20 bases lying between them. CDR1 SGHNT and CDR2 YENEEA come from the germline V gene. The CDR3 sequence is CASSHEVRVYLETQYF. In DNA, the CDR3 is TGTGCCAGCAGCCATGAGGTCCGCGTTTACCTAGAGACCCAGTACTTC. The variable domain in full, completed from reference TRBV11-3 and TRBJ2-5, reads EAGVVQSPRYKIIEKKQPVAFWCNPISGHNTLYWYLQNLGQGPELLIRYENEEAVDDSQLPKDRFSAERLKGVDSTLKIQPAELGDSAVYLCASSHEVRVYLETQYFGPGTRLLVL.

The chain is built from TRBV5-1 and TRBJ2-1; 10 nucleotides align to TRBD1. CDR1 and CDR2 from the germline V gene are SGHRS and YFSETQ. V was clipped by 1 base and J by 6 bases; unmatched bases: 4. The CDR3 is made up of 15 amino acids. The CDR3 sequence is CASSLTGTGVNEQFF. The CDR3 nucleotides are TGCGCCAGCAGCTTGACCGGGACAGGGGTCAATGAGCAGTTCTTC. Supplemented by reference TRBV5-1 and TRBJ2-1, the full variable domain reads KAGVTQTPRYLIKTRGQQVTLSCSPISGHRSVSWYQQTPGQGLQFLFEYFSETQRNKGNFPGRFSGRQFSNSRSEMNVSTLELGDSALYLCASSLTGTGVNEQFFGPGTRLTVL.

This sequence joins TRBV10-3 and TRBJ1-2; D might be TRBD1 (5 bases). This CDR3 region has 16 residues. V dropped 6 bases and J dropped 3 bases, with 20 bases sitting between them. In germline, CDR1 is ENHRY, CDR2 SYGVKD. DNA of the CDR3: TGTGCCATCAGCACCGCTGGGGGGAAAGGATACTATGGCTACACCTTC. Its translation is CAISTAGGKGYYGYTF.

This chain links TRBV6-7 with TRBJ2-3; the match to TRBD2 covers 8 bases. TRBV6-7 is reported as an ORF; its role is uncertain. Losses at the gene ends were 8 bases for V and 3 bases for J; bases not matched to a gene: 16. The CDR3 loop spans 17 amino acids. CDR3 nucleotide sequence: TGTGCCAGCTTGAGGAGCGAGGAGCGGGGGCCAACAGATACGCAGTATTTT. It specifies CASLRSEERGPTDTQYF.

The chain joins TRBV6-1 to TRBJ1-1, with TRBD1 matching over 11 bases. Germline CDR1 is MNHNS and CDR2 is SASEGT. V trimming: 5 bases; J trimming: 10 bases; junction bases outside the gene matches: 6. CDR3 length: 13 residues. CDR3 protein: CASSSDRGLAAFF. DNA for the CDR3: TGTGCCAGCAGTTCGGACAGGGGGCTTGCAGCTTTCTTT.

The chain joins TRBV9 to TRBJ2-3, with TRBD2 matching 9 bases. V lost 0 bases and J lost 7; bases outside the gene matches: 6. The germline CDR1 and CDR2 sequences are SGDLS and YYNGEE. The CDR3 has 15 residues. The CDR3 DNA follows: TGTGCCAGCAGCGTAGGTGCGGGGGGGGCTTATACGCAGTATTTT. Protein product: CASSVGAGGAYTQYF. The variable domain in full, with the rest retrieved from reference TRBV9 and TRBJ2-3, is DSGVTQTPKHLITATGQRVTLRCSPRSGDLSVYWYQQSLDQGLQFLIQYYNGEERAKGNILERFSAQQFPDLHSELNLSSLELGDSALYFCASSVGAGGAYTQYFGPGTRLTVL.

The chain links TRBV9 to TRBJ1-1; 9 nucleotides line up with TRBD1. Germline CDR1 and CDR2: SGDLS and YYNGEE. V shed 4 bases and J 5 bases; nucleotides not matched to a gene: 9. CDR3 length: 15 residues. CDR3 region: CASSQGPGTGTEAFF. The CDR3 DNA reads as TGTGCCAGCAGCCAAGGACCTGGGACAGGGACTGAAGCTTTCTTT.

V usage is TRBV5-1 and J usage is TRBJ1-5; D is undetermined. The CDR3 has 18 residues. CDR1 is SGHRS and CDR2 is YFSETQ in the germline V gene. Between the trimmed V and J ends, which lost 1 base and 0 bases, there was a span of 17 bases. The CDR3 protein is CASSLSGNVTYSNQPQHF. As DNA, the CDR3 is TGCGCCAGCAGCTTGTCGGGCAACGTAACCTATAGCAATCAGCCCCAGCATTTT.

V is TRBV7-2 and J is TRBJ2-1; no reliable D call. Trimming took 1 base from V and 7 from J, leaving 8 bases between them. The CDR3 loop spans 13 amino acids. The germline CDR1 and CDR2 sequences are SGHTA and FQGNSA. CDR3 sequence reads: CASSLDRVNEQFF. The DNA of the CDR3 is TGTGCCAGCAGCTTAGATAGGGTAAATGAGCAGTTCTTC.

This chain links TRBV5-6 with TRBJ2-7; 7 nucleotides line up with TRBD1. The trim removed 0 bases at V and 3 bases at J, leaving 3 bases unmatched. CDR3 size: 14 residues. Germline loops: CDR1 SGHDT, CDR2 YYEEEE. The CDR3 loop is CASSLGTGHYEQYF. The CDR3 DNA follows: TGTGCCAGCAGCTTGGGGACAGGCCACTACGAGCAGTACTTC.

The rearrangement joins TRBV7-2 to TRBJ2-3, with TRBD2 matching 13 bases. The CDR3 contains 16 residues. V lost 5 bases, J lost 4 bases, and 6 bases stayed unmatched. Germline CDR1 SGHTA, CDR2 FQGNSA. CDR3 residues: CASSPWTSGGADTQYF. In DNA form, the CDR3 reads TGTGCCAGCAGCCCGTGGACTAGCGGGGGTGCAGATACGCAGTATTTT.

The V and J genes are TRBV5-1 and TRBJ1-1; D not resolved. V lost 4 bases and J lost 7, with 11 bases in between. CDR3 size: 12 residues. Germline CDR1 SGHRS, CDR2 YFSETQ. CDR3 DNA sequence: TGCGCCAGCAGCCCGGACGGATATGAAGCTTTCTTT. Its translation: CASSPDGYEAFF.

This clone was counted a single time. The rearrangement links TRBV9 to TRBJ2-1; TRBD1 might be the D (6 bases). Germline CDR1 reads SGDLS; CDR2 reads YYNGEE. There are 14 residues in the CDR3. Trimming took 7 bases from V and 6 from J, leaving 17 bases between them. Here the CDR3 reads CASGIGGTFNEQFF. CDR3 DNA: TGTGCCAGCGGTATAGGGGGTACCTTCAATGAGCAGTTCTTC.

The chain recombines TRBV28 with TRBJ1-2, with 8 bases aligning to TRBD1. This CDR3 contains 16 residues. Germline V CDR1 and CDR2: MDHEN, SYDVKM. Trimming cost V 3 bases and J 8 bases; bases outside gene matches: 14. The CDR3 nucleotides are TGTGCCAGCAGTTTGGACAGGGCTCCCCCTCCGGGAGGCTACACCTTC. Residues: CASSLDRAPPPGGYTF.

V gene TRBV6-4 combines with J gene TRBJ2-5; 10 bases line up with TRBD2. Germline V gives CDR1 MRHNA, CDR2 SNTAGT. V lost 3 bases and J lost 4; bases outside the gene matches: 5. The CDR3 sequence is 15 residues long. CDR3 amino acids: CASSEKAGGLETQYF. The CDR3 DNA follows: TGTGCCAGCAGTGAAAAAGCGGGAGGGCTAGAGACCCAGTACTTC.

V is TRBV6-1 and J is TRBJ2-5, with TRBD2 matching over 8 bases. Losses at the gene ends were 6 bases for V and 4 bases for J; bases not matched to a gene: 4. Germline loops: CDR1 MNHNS, CDR2 SASEGT. The CDR3 is made up of 13 amino acids. CDR3 nucleotides: TGTGCCAGCAGATTAGCGGGAATAGAGACCCAGTACTTC. Encoded protein: CASRLAGIETQYF.

This clone was detected only once. CDR3 in amino acids: CASSYRVNTEAFF. The DNA for the CDR3 is TGTGCCAGCAGTTACAGAGTGAACACTGAAGCTTTCTTT. J is TRBJ1-1 and V is TRBV6-5; unclear D gene. The V gene's germline CDR1 is MNHEY and CDR2 SVGAGI. V lost 2 bases to trimming and J lost 0 bases, with 4 bases between them. The CDR3 has 13 residues.

This chain connects TRBV5-1 to TRBJ2-3; no clear D gene. This CDR3 contains 13 residues. The germline CDR1 and CDR2 sequences are SGHRS and YFSETQ. V was shortened by 0 bases and J by 6 bases, with 8 bases between the two germline ends. CDR3 sequence: CASSLVIRDTQYF. For the CDR3, the DNA is TGCGCCAGCAGCTTGGTCATCCGTGATACGCAGTATTTT.